The 30 T cell receptor beta chains presented below share a single source sample, sequenced in a study of blood T cell repertoires in COVID-19. Only in-frame clones appear in the TCRdb table, and some are missing; sequencing was by immunoSEQ multiplex PCR. The data hold 400,000 to 500,000 clones, with roughly 90% observed a single time. The sequenced sample was PBMCs or T cells enriched from blood (not recorded which). The receptors were gathered from a woman aged 40 to 49 who had recovered from COVID-19.

CDR3 in amino acids: CASSSSGKSSYEQYF. CDR3 DNA: TGTGCCAGCTCAAGTAGCGGAAAGAGCTCCTACGAGCAGTACTTC. This chain links TRBV18 with TRBJ2-7; weak D call: TRBD2 (6 bases). This CDR3 contains 15 residues. Trimming took off 5 bases at V and 0 bases at J, with 14 bases between the two ends. Germline V gene sequence: CDR1 KGHSH, CDR2 LQKENI.

The gene calls are TRBV4-1 and TRBJ2-7; TRBD1 agrees at 10 bases. The germline CDR1 and CDR2 sequences are MGHRA and YSYEKL. The CDR3 runs 19 residues. Germline trimming cut 6 bases from V and 2 bases from J; bases unmatched to any gene: 19. For the CDR3, the DNA is TGCGCCAGCAGTCCCCCGCCGGGACAGGGGTCCCTGCCAGCCTACGAGCAGTACTTC. Translated, it gives CASSPPPGQGSLPAYEQYF.

For the CDR3, the DNA is TGCGCCAGCAGCCCACGGACACGTTTAAATGAGCAGTTCTTC. Protein product: CASSPRTRLNEQFF. The V gene is TRBV4-1, the J gene TRBJ2-1; possible D gene TRBD1, 5 bases. The CDR3 is made up of 14 amino acids. V dropped 4 bases and J dropped 7 bases, with 14 bases sitting between them. The V gene's germline CDR1 is MGHRA and CDR2 YSYEKL.

The rearrangement joins TRBV5-1 to TRBJ1-1; 10 bases agree with TRBD1. The CDR3 length is 15 residues. V trimming: 2 bases; J trimming: 5 bases; junction bases outside the gene matches: 6. Germline V gene lookup returns CDR1 SGHRS and CDR2 YFSETQ. As DNA, the CDR3 is TGCGCCAGCAGCTTTTTGGGACAGGGGTTAACTGAAGCTTTCTTT. Translating it yields CASSFLGQGLTEAFF.

This chain links TRBV14 with TRBJ1-2; TRBD1 aligns across 8 bases. The germline gives CDR1 SGHDN, CDR2 FVKESK. The length of the CDR3 is 15 residues. After removal of 2 bases from V and 4 bases from J, the junction contained 6 bases not matched to a gene. This CDR3 is CASSQRRRGLYGYTF. The CDR3 DNA reads TGTGCCAGCAGCCAACGGCGCAGGGGGCTCTATGGCTACACCTTC. Drawing the rest from reference TRBV14 and TRBJ1-2, the complete variable domain is EAGVTQFPSHSVIEKGQTVTLRCDPISGHDNLYWYRRVMGKEIKFLLHFVKESKQDESGMPNNRFLAERTGGTYSTLKVQPAELEDSGVYFCASSQRRRGLYGYTFGSGTRLTVV.

This clone has more than one count but fewer than ten. This chain connects TRBV6-6 to TRBJ2-7; 8 bases map to TRBD1. In germline, CDR1 is MNHNY, CDR2 SVGAGI (reference sequence). This CDR3 is built from 14 residues. The junction had 8 bases not matched to a gene; V was cut back by 8 bases and J by 2 bases. CDR3 amino acids: CASGRTGTTYEQYF. CDR3 DNA: TGTGCCAGCGGGAGGACAGGGACAACCTACGAGCAGTACTTC.

The V call is TRBV7-2, the J call TRBJ1-1; tentatively, D is TRBD1 (6 bases). The V and J ends lost 0 bases and 1 base respectively, with 9 bases between them. Germline values: CDR1 SGHTA, CDR2 FQGNSA. The CDR3 runs 15 residues. CDR3 residues: CASSLAGATNTEAFF. For the CDR3, the DNA is TGTGCCAGCAGCTTAGCGGGGGCCACGAACACTGAAGCTTTCTTT.

V usage is TRBV7-2 and J usage is TRBJ2-5; 10 positions match TRBD2. There are 15 residues in the CDR3. V lost 2 bases and J lost 2; bases outside the gene matches: 2. Looked up from germline, CDR1 is SGHTA and CDR2 is FQGNSA. The CDR3 bases are TGTGCCAGCAGCTTACCAGCGGGAGGGCAAGAGACCCAGTACTTC. Translation gives CASSLPAGGQETQYF. The whole variable domain, filled in from reference TRBV7-2 and TRBJ2-5, reads GAGVSQSPSNKVTEKGKDVELRCDPISGHTALYWYRQSLGQGLEFLIYFQGNSAPDKSGLPSDRFSAERTGGSVSTLTIQRTQQEDSAVYLCASSLPAGGQETQYFGPGTRLLVL.

The rearrangement uses TRBV4-3 and TRBJ2-3; tentatively, D is TRBD2 (6 bases). In germline, CDR1 is LGHNA, CDR2 YSLEER. Between the trimmed V and J ends, which lost 2 bases and 2 bases, there was a span of 23 bases. The CDR3 totals 19 residues. CDR3 region: CASSQTPFIRGTITDTQYF. DNA of the CDR3: TGCGCCAGCAGCCAAACCCCGTTCATCCGGGGGACCATCACAGATACGCAGTATTTT.

The chain employs TRBV24-1 and TRBJ2-5; possibly TRBD2 for D (5 bases). The CDR3 runs 16 residues. The germline V gene has CDR1 KGHDR and CDR2 SFDVKD. V shed 3 bases and J shed 4 bases, with 17 bases lying between them. The CDR3 loop is CATSDAALGILETQYF. The CDR3 bases are TGTGCCACCAGTGATGCTGCACTAGGTATCCTAGAGACCCAGTACTTC.

This clone showed up just a few times. The V call is TRBV27, the J call TRBJ2-1; D may be TRBD2 (5 bases). V lost 3 bases to trimming and J lost 10 bases, with 10 bases between them. CDR1 MNHEY and CDR2 SMNVEV come from the germline V gene (reference sequence). The CDR3 is 12 amino acids. The DNA of the CDR3 is TGTGCCAGCAGTTTCAGCGGACTCGAGCAGTTCTTC. Translation gives CASSFSGLEQFF.

The chain uses TRBV11-2 and TRBJ1-1; maybe TRBD1 (6 bases). Germline V gene data show CDR1 as SGHAT and CDR2 as FQNNGV. There are 15 residues in the CDR3. Trimming cost V 2 bases and J 8 bases, with 18 bases left between them. The CDR3: CASSLFSGEGLEAFF. DNA of the CDR3: TGTGCCAGCAGCTTATTTTCAGGGGAAGGGTTGGAAGCTTTCTTT.

The gene calls are TRBV6-5 and TRBJ1-2, with a weak D call TRBD1 (5 bases). CDR1 and CDR2 from the germline V gene are MNHEY and SVGAGI. The CDR3 consists of 13 residues. The V end was cut by 6 bases, the J end by 4 bases, with 12 bases between. CDR3 DNA: TGTGCCAGCAGCCTGGGGCAGCCCTATGGCTACACCTTC. Protein sequence: CASSLGQPYGYTF.

V usage is TRBV6-1 and J usage is TRBJ2-2; 7 bases are a match to TRBD1. The CDR3 has 15 amino acids. Germline trimming cut 2 bases from V and 7 bases from J; bases unmatched to any gene: 7. In germline, CDR1 is MNHNS, CDR2 SASEGT. The CDR3 here is CASSERQGVSGELFF. DNA of the CDR3: TGTGCCAGCAGTGAAAGACAGGGAGTAAGCGGGGAGCTGTTTTTT.

The V and J genes are TRBV5-5 and TRBJ2-7; 13 bases fit TRBD2. Germline V CDR1 and CDR2: SGHKS, YYEKEE (reference sequence). J gave up 5 bases and V 3 bases, and 5 bases lay outside the gene matches. The CDR3 runs to 15 residues. The CDR3 sequence is CASSWGLAGIHEQYF. Here the CDR3 DNA reads TGTGCCAGCAGCTGGGGACTAGCGGGAATCCACGAGCAGTACTTC.

V is TRBV9 and J is TRBJ1-2, with 7 bases lining up with TRBD1. The CDR3 extends over 17 amino acids. Germline lookup yields CDR1 SGDLS and CDR2 YYNGEE. Losses at the gene ends were 4 bases for V and 7 bases for J; bases not matched to a gene: 19. The CDR3 DNA follows: TGTGCCAGCAGCTCATCAGCGGTAGAGGGGGCACATCGTGGCTACACCTTC. It specifies CASSSSAVEGAHRGYTF.

The rearrangement uses TRBV19 and TRBJ1-5; 7 bases match TRBD1. CDR1 and CDR2 from the germline V gene are LNHDA and SQIVND (reference sequence). V was clipped by 3 bases and J by 1 base; unmatched bases: 6. The CDR3 runs 16 residues. CDR3 residues: CASSIRQGLSNQPQHF. CDR3 bases: TGTGCCAGTAGTATTCGACAGGGCCTGAGCAATCAGCCCCAGCATTTT.

In the case of this clone: An end of the junction does not agree with germline; a read error may underlie this. CDR3 protein: CASSLVTSGSSHEQYF. The CDR3 coding sequence is TGTGCCAGCAGCTTAGTTACTAGCGGGAGCTCCCACGAGCAGTACTTC. This chain connects TRBV11-2 to TRBJ2-7, with 11 bases that match TRBD2. Germline V CDR1 and CDR2: SGHAT, FQNNGV. CDR3 size: 16 residues.

J is TRBJ1-4 and V is TRBV7-6; possible D gene TRBD1, 5 bases. Trimming removed 5 bases from V and 7 bases from J, with 20 bases in between. Germline V gives CDR1 SGHVS, CDR2 FNYEAQ. CDR3 length: 16 residues. CDR3 protein: CASSEDTPRRAEKLFF. The CDR3 DNA reads TGTGCCAGCAGCGAGGACACGCCCAGGAGGGCTGAAAAACTGTTTTTT.

V and J are TRBV11-3 and TRBJ2-1; 13 bases match TRBD2. Trimming cost V 1 base and J 5 bases; bases outside gene matches: 5. This CDR3 has 17 residues. Germline V gene lookup returns CDR1 SGHNT and CDR2 YENEEA. The CDR3 bases are TGTGCCAGCAGCTTAGTTTGGACTAGCGGGAGTCACAATGAGCAGTTCTTC. It yields the protein CASSLVWTSGSHNEQFF.

The chain has TRBV2 and TRBJ1-1; D not certain. The CDR3 covers 13 residues. V was pared by 2 bases and J by 6 bases, with 10 bases between. Per germline, CDR1 SNHLY and CDR2 FYNNEI. This CDR3 reads CASSEWPRAEAFF. The CDR3, as DNA: TGTGCCAGCAGTGAATGGCCCCGGGCTGAAGCTTTCTTT.

This chain connects TRBV14 to TRBJ2-7, with D perhaps TRBD2 (6 bases). Trimming removed 1 base at V and 2 bases at J, with 12 bases between. The germline CDR1 and CDR2 sequences are SGHDN and FVKESK. This CDR3 is built from 15 residues. Here the CDR3 reads CASSQVVRGTYEQYF. CDR3 bases: TGTGCCAGCAGCCAAGTTGTGCGGGGAACCTACGAGCAGTACTTC.

This chain links TRBV7-2 with TRBJ2-4; D might be TRBD1 (6 bases). CDR1 SGHTA and CDR2 FQGNSA come from the germline V gene. CDR3 length equals 15 residues. With 3 bases removed from V and 6 bases from J, the gap between germline ends came to 15 bases. Here the CDR3 reads CASSLFYGQRNIQYF. The CDR3 DNA is TGTGCCAGCAGCTTGTTCTATGGACAGAGAAACATTCAGTACTTC.

The J gene is TRBJ1-1, the V gene TRBV27; D possibly corresponds to TRBD1 (5 bases). V lost 2 bases and J lost 7, with 26 bases in between. This CDR3 is 18 amino acids long. Germline V gene data show CDR1 as MNHEY and CDR2 as SMNVEV (reference sequence). CDR3 in amino acids: CASSLKPYPVPGLFEAFF. The CDR3 DNA follows: TGTGCCAGCAGTTTAAAGCCCTACCCAGTCCCAGGGCTATTTGAAGCTTTCTTT.

DNA for the CDR3: TGTGCCAGTACCACAGGTCGCGAAAAACTGTTTTTT. Translation gives CASTTGREKLFF. V gene TRBV19 combines with J gene TRBJ1-4; TRBD1 might be the D (5 bases). CDR1 and CDR2 (germline): LNHDA, SQIVND (reference sequence). V gave up 7 bases and J gave up 8 bases, with 11 bases separating them. The CDR3 consists of 12 residues.

The rearrangement joins TRBV7-2 to TRBJ2-7; TRBD2 agrees at 10 bases. After removal of 5 bases from V and 2 bases from J, the junction contained 3 bases not matched to a gene. The germline V gene encodes CDR1 SGHTA and CDR2 FQGNSA. The CDR3 extends over 14 amino acids. The CDR3 loop is CASSEREGPYEQYF. For the CDR3, the DNA is TGTGCCAGCAGCGAGCGGGAGGGGCCCTACGAGCAGTACTTC.

This clone was recorded only once. The V gene is TRBV14, the J gene TRBJ1-1; TRBD1 might be the D (6 bases). Trimming took off 2 bases at V and 3 bases at J, with 10 bases between the two ends. Germline V lookup: CDR1 SGHDN, CDR2 FVKESK. There are 14 residues in the CDR3. The CDR3: CASSQQGIDTEAFF. CDR3 coding DNA: TGTGCCAGCAGCCAACAGGGGATTGACACTGAAGCTTTCTTT.

This clone was recorded only once. The rearrangement links TRBV7-8 to TRBJ1-5; D perhaps matches TRBD1 (6 bases). The CDR3 runs to 15 residues. Trimming took 5 bases from V and 2 from J, leaving 13 bases between them. Germline V lookup: CDR1 SGHVS, CDR2 FQNEAQ. The CDR3 coding sequence is TGTGCCAGCAGCAGCTCCGGGACACGCAATCAGCCCCAGCATTTT. Its translation: CASSSSGTRNQPQHF.

The chain recombines TRBV24-1 with TRBJ2-3; TRBD1 matches 10 bases. The V segment lost 4 bases and the J segment 1 base; nucleotides outside the gene matches: 4. There are 16 residues in the CDR3. The germline V gene encodes CDR1 KGHDR and CDR2 SFDVKD. In DNA form, the CDR3 reads TGTGCCACCAGTGACCCGACAGGGGGCGGCACAGATACGCAGTATTTT. It specifies CATSDPTGGGTDTQYF.

This chain joins TRBV28 and TRBJ2-4; TRBD2 matches at 9 bases. The CDR3 sequence is 16 residues long. J lost 0 bases, V lost 3 bases, and 3 bases had no gene match. Germline CDR1 and CDR2: MDHEN and SYDVKM. The CDR3 loop is CASSFLAGIAKNIQYF. CDR3 coding DNA: TGTGCCAGCAGTTTTCTAGCGGGGATAGCCAAAAACATTCAGTACTTC. The whole variable domain, filled in from reference TRBV28 and TRBJ2-4, reads DVKVTQSSRYLVKRTGEKVFLECVQDMDHENMFWYRQDPGLGLRLIYFSYDVKMKEKGDIPEGYSVSREKKERFSLILESASTNQTSMYLCASSFLAGIAKNIQYFGAGTRLSVL.